The 18 T cell receptor beta chains reported below all come from one sample, sequenced in a study of OX40 agonist ivuxolimab in advanced cancers. Profiled with immunoSEQ multiplex PCR; TCRdb holds only in-frame clones, not every one. This sample has over 70,000 clones, with just over 90% found just once. Sequenced material: CD4+ or CD8+ T cells sorted from blood, taken in a trial of the OX40 agonist ivuxolimab. The receptors derive from an adult with an advanced solid tumor such as melanoma, head and neck, liver or kidney cancer.

This chain connects TRBV18 to TRBJ2-7; D might be TRBD1 (6 bases). CDR1 KGHSH and CDR2 LQKENI come from the germline V gene. The V end was cut by 2 bases, the J end by 2 bases, with 16 bases between. This CDR3 has 16 residues. The CDR3 here is CASSPKEAGVAYEQYF. CDR3 coding DNA: TGTGCCAGCTCACCAAAGGAGGCAGGGGTGGCCTACGAGCAGTACTTC. The complete variable domain, with remaining parts taken from reference TRBV18 and TRBJ2-7, reads NAGVMQNPRHLVRRRGQEARLRCSPMKGHSHVYWYRQLPEEGLKFMVYLQKENIIDESGMPKERFSAEFPKEGPSILRIQQVVRGDSAAYFCASSPKEAGVAYEQYFGPGTRLTVT.

This sequence joins TRBV5-6 and TRBJ1-1; D gene uncertain. V lost 3 bases, J lost 1 base, and 13 bases lay in between. The germline gives CDR1 SGHDT, CDR2 YYEEEE. The CDR3 loop spans 15 amino acids. The chain's CDR3 is CASSSSGLQNTEAFF. The CDR3 DNA sequence: TGTGCCAGCAGCTCCTCTGGGTTGCAGAACACTGAAGCTTTCTTT. The full variable domain, its missing parts supplied by reference TRBV5-6 and TRBJ1-1, is DAGVTQSPTHLIKTRGQQVTLRCSPKSGHDTVSWYQQALGQGPQFIFQYYEEEERQRGNFPDRFSGHQFPNYSSELNVNALLLGDSALYLCASSSSGLQNTEAFFGQGTRLTVV.

This clone was detected once. V and J are TRBV9 and TRBJ2-7; the D is unclear. The germline V and J ends were trimmed by 0 bases and 4 bases, with 11 bases remaining between them. CDR1 is SGDLS and CDR2 is YYNGEE in the germline V gene. The CDR3 loop spans 14 amino acids. The CDR3 here is CASSVDAVRYEQYF. The CDR3 DNA follows: TGTGCCAGCAGCGTAGATGCGGTTAGATACGAGCAGTACTTC.

This clone showed up just once. This chain joins TRBV5-4 and TRBJ2-7; D assignment may be TRBD1 or TRBD2 (5 bases each). V shed 2 bases and J shed 0 bases, with 15 bases lying between them. This CDR3 region has 16 residues. Germline values: CDR1 SGHNT, CDR2 YYREEE (reference sequence). CDR3 bases: TGTGCCAGCAGCTTAGACCCCGGGGCCAGCTCCTACGAGCAGTACTTC. Residues: CASSLDPGASSYEQYF.

The chain carries TRBV5-1 and TRBJ2-7, with TRBD2 identical over 7 bases. The CDR3 consists of 15 residues. CDR1 and CDR2 from the germline V gene are SGHRS and YFSETQ. Trimming at V came to 6 bases and at J to 0 bases, leaving 9 bases not matched to a gene. The CDR3 reads CASTLMRGSSYEQYF. The CDR3 DNA reads TGCGCCAGCACCTTAATGCGGGGGAGCTCCTACGAGCAGTACTTC.

The J gene is TRBJ1-5, the V gene TRBV4-1; D perhaps matches TRBD1 (6 bases). The CDR3 spans 15 residues. Trimming stripped 0 bases from V and 7 bases from J, with 13 bases between. CDR1 and CDR2 from the germline V gene are MGHRA and YSYEKL. CDR3 sequence reads: CASSQDVERGQPQHF. The CDR3, as DNA: TGCGCCAGCAGCCAAGATGTCGAGAGGGGGCAGCCCCAGCATTTT.

The chain carries TRBV28 and TRBJ2-7; tentative D call: TRBD1 (5 bases). The V end lost 7 bases, the J end lost 4 bases, and 11 bases lay between the germline ends. This CDR3 region has 12 residues. Germline V gene data show CDR1 as MDHEN and CDR2 as SYDVKM. CDR3 protein: CASTNRHYEQYF. The CDR3 DNA sequence: TGTGCCAGCACGAACAGGCATTACGAGCAGTACTTC.

About this clone: The junction departs from the called germline gene at one end, perhaps through a read error. The chain recombines TRBV7-7 with TRBJ2-7, with 11 nucleotides matching TRBD2. Germline V gives CDR1 SSHAT, CDR2 FNYEAQ (reference sequence). The CDR3 runs to 15 residues. The DNA for the CDR3 is TGTGCTAGCAGCTTAAGTAGCGGGAGGGCCCACGAGCAGTACTTC. Amino acids: CASSLSSGRAHEQYF.

The V and J genes are TRBV10-1 and TRBJ1-1; TRBD1 might be the D (6 bases). This CDR3 contains 14 residues. The V end lost 2 bases, the J end lost 1 base, and 8 bases lay between the germline ends. Germline lookup yields CDR1 WNHNN and CDR2 SYGVQD (reference sequence). CDR3 DNA sequence: TGCGCCAGCAGTGAGAACAGGGAGAACACTGAAGCTTTCTTT. Translation gives CASSENRENTEAFF.

The chain recombines TRBV7-9 with TRBJ2-3; 7 positions agree with TRBD1. Germline lookup yields CDR1 SEHNR and CDR2 FQNEAQ (reference sequence). The CDR3 has 17 residues. With 0 bases clipped from V and 0 bases from J, the junction kept 6 bases outside the gene matches. DNA for the CDR3: TGTGCCAGCAGCTTAGCAGGGGGCTCTGCTAGCACAGATACGCAGTATTTT. It codes for CASSLAGGSASTDTQYF.

This clone showed up just once. The genes are TRBV7-9 and TRBJ2-1; D is unclear. Per the germline V gene, CDR1 is SEHNR and CDR2 is FQNEAQ (reference sequence). V dropped 5 bases and J dropped 2 bases, with 10 bases sitting between them. The CDR3 is made up of 14 amino acids. DNA of the CDR3: TGTGCCAGCAGCGGGCCAGAGACCTACAATGAGCAGTTCTTC. This sequence encodes CASSGPETYNEQFF.

The V call is TRBV5-6, the J call TRBJ2-1, with 7 nucleotides matching TRBD1. The CDR3 length is 14 residues. CDR1 SGHDT and CDR2 YYEEEE come from the germline V gene. J was trimmed by 4 bases and V by 5 bases; bases with no gene match: 6. CDR3 DNA: TGTGCCAGCAGTCGCGGACAGGAATACAATGAGCAGTTCTTC. Translating it yields CASSRGQEYNEQFF.

This clone showed up just a few times. The chain carries TRBV7-9 and TRBJ1-2, with D uncertain. The CDR3 runs 13 residues. CDR1 and CDR2 from the germline V gene are SEHNR and FQNEAQ (reference sequence). V was cut by 1 base and J by 3 bases, with 6 bases left in between. The CDR3 spells CASSLVDYYGYTF. CDR3 nucleotide sequence: TGTGCCAGCAGCTTAGTAGATTACTATGGCTACACCTTC.

The V and J genes are TRBV30 and TRBJ2-7; D perhaps matches TRBD2 (5 bases). Deletions cut 5 bases from V and 0 bases from J, with 14 bases between. CDR1 and CDR2 (germline): GTSNPN, SVGIG (reference sequence). The CDR3 has 14 amino acids. The CDR3 protein is CAWQSGLSSYEQYF. As DNA, the CDR3 is TGTGCCTGGCAAAGCGGTCTGAGCTCCTACGAGCAGTACTTC.

This chain uses TRBV7-2 with TRBJ1-2; a weak D match, TRBD1 (6 bases). There are 17 residues in the CDR3. Trimming took off 5 bases at V and 5 bases at J, with 24 bases between the two ends. Looked up from germline, CDR1 is SGHTA and CDR2 is FQGNSA. The DNA of the CDR3 is TGTGCCAGCAGCCGCCGTTTTCGGGGGGCCCCTACGTATGGCTACACCTTC. Protein sequence: CASSRRFRGAPTYGYTF.

V gene TRBV4-1 combines with J gene TRBJ2-2, with 9 positions matching TRBD1. The CDR3 covers 16 residues. Trimming cost V 1 base and J 5 bases; bases outside gene matches: 5. CDR1 is MGHRA, CDR2 YSYEKL, per germline. The CDR3 region is CASSQGTGTGTGELFF. DNA of the CDR3: TGCGCCAGCAGCCAAGGCACCGGGACAGGGACCGGGGAGCTGTTTTTT.

This clone was counted a single time. The rearrangement uses TRBV5-5 and TRBJ2-7; D is perhaps TRBD1 (5 bases). This CDR3 region has 14 residues. Germline V lookup: CDR1 SGHKS, CDR2 YYEKEE (reference sequence). V was clipped by 1 base and J by 3 bases, with 11 bases between them. CDR3 nucleotide sequence: TGTGCCAGCAGCTTGAGGCAGGGTCTCTACGAGCAGTACTTC. This gives the protein CASSLRQGLYEQYF.

The chain employs TRBV4-1 and TRBJ2-1; 13 nucleotides agree with TRBD2. Germline CDR1 is MGHRA and CDR2 is YSYEKL. With 1 base clipped from V and 7 bases from J, the junction kept 7 bases outside the gene matches. The CDR3 has 17 amino acids. The CDR3 sequence is CASSQGLAGGPGNEQFF. As DNA, the CDR3 is TGCGCCAGCAGCCAAGGACTAGCGGGAGGTCCCGGGAATGAGCAGTTCTTC.